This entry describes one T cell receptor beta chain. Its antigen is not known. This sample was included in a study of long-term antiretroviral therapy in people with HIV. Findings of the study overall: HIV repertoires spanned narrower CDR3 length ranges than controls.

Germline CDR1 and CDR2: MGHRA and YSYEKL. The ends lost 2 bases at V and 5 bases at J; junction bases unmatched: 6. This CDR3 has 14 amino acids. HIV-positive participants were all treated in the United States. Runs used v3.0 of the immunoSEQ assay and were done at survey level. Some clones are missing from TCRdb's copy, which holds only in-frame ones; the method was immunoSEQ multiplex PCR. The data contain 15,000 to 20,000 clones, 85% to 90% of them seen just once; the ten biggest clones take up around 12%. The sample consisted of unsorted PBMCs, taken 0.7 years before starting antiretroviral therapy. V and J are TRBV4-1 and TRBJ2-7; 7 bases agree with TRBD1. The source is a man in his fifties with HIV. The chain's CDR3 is CASSQQTGPDEQYF. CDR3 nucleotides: TGCGCCAGCAGCCAACAGACAGGGCCGGACGAGCAGTACTTC.